These 9 T cell receptor beta chains came from one sample sequenced in a study of CD8+CD57+ T cells in acquired aplastic anemia. Patients picked for sequencing had shown CD8+CD57+ cell expansion detected by flow cytometry. TCR beta VDJ and CDR3 profiling used genomic DNA as template. TCRdb recomputed calls from the reads with MiXCR, one row per CDR3 protein. The data show under 200,000 distinct CDR3 sequences, with approximately 48% seen just once and 9.7% held by the top ten. Sequenced input: sorted CD4+, CD8+, or CD8+CD57+ T cells (not recorded which) from PBMCs. The receptor set was obtained from a human donor with aplastic anemia.

V gene TRBV29-1 combines with J gene TRBJ2-7; D unclear. The V gene lost 4 bases and the J gene lost 7 bases, with 14 bases spanning the gap. Per the germline V gene, CDR1 is SQVTM and CDR2 is ANQGSEA. The CDR3 has 12 amino acids. The CDR3 coding sequence is TGCAGCGTTGTTTACTTTTTGGGGGAGCAGTACTTC. Translating gives CSVVYFLGEQYF.

The rearrangement joins TRBV5-1 to TRBJ2-7; D possibly corresponds to TRBD2 (5 bases). Per the germline V gene, CDR1 is SGHRS and CDR2 is YFSETQ. V was pared by 4 bases and J by 5 bases, with 16 bases between. The CDR3 sequence is 14 residues long. This CDR3 is CASSNAQGGNEQYF. The CDR3 nucleotides are TGCGCCAGCAGCAACGCTCAAGGAGGTAACGAGCAGTACTTC.

This clonotype has ten or more counts. V gene TRBV5-1 combines with J gene TRBJ1-1; 9 bases agree with TRBD1. J was trimmed by 0 bases and V by 4 bases; bases with no gene match: 7. The CDR3 extends over 16 amino acids. Germline V gene data show CDR1 as SGHRS and CDR2 as YFSETQ. This chain's CDR3 is CASSIGTGHMNTEAFF. CDR3 coding DNA: TGCGCCAGCAGCATCGGGACAGGGCATATGAACACTGAAGCTTTCTTT. Filled out from reference TRBV5-1 and TRBJ1-1, the complete variable domain reads KAGVTQTPRYLIKTRGQQVTLSCSPISGHRSVSWYQQTPGQGLQFLFEYFSETQRNKGNFPGRFSGRQFSNSRSEMNVSTLELGDSALYLCASSIGTGHMNTEAFFGQGTRLTVV.

This clonotype was recorded a few times. The chain links TRBV10-3 to TRBJ2-7; perhaps TRBD2 as D (5 bases). The V gene's germline CDR1 is ENHRY and CDR2 SYGVKD. The CDR3 consists of 12 residues. V lost 1 base to trimming and J lost 6 bases, with 7 bases between them. CDR3 protein: CAISELGSEQYF. Written as DNA, the CDR3 is TGTGCCATCAGTGAGTTGGGGAGCGAGCAGTACTTC.

This clonotype was seen repeatedly, ten times or more. This chain connects TRBV4-3 to TRBJ2-5, with TRBD2 identical over 7 bases. This CDR3 has 14 residues. Germline V CDR1 and CDR2: LGHNA, YSLEER. V shed 0 bases, J shed 4 bases, and the junction held 2 bases outside the gene matches. As DNA, the CDR3 is TGCGCCAGCAGCCAAGAACCTAGCGGAGAGACCCAGTACTTC. This gives the protein CASSQEPSGETQYF.

This clonotype was counted at least ten times. The rearrangement joins TRBV11-3 to TRBJ2-7; D is uncertain. The CDR3 runs 14 residues. Germline V lookup: CDR1 SGHNT, CDR2 YENEEA. The V end was cut by 7 bases, the J end by 6 bases, with 19 bases between. The CDR3 region is CASTPSRVSLEQYF. DNA for the CDR3: TGTGCCAGCACCCCCTCCCGGGTTAGTCTCGAGCAGTACTTC.

With respect to this clonotype: The junction and the germline gene differ at one end; a read error may be behind it. The CDR3 DNA follows: TGTGCCAGCAGTGAAGCCGAGCGGTCCTACGAGCAGTACTTC. Amino acids: CASSEAERSYEQYF. This chain links TRBV24-1 with TRBJ2-7; D possibly corresponds to TRBD2 (5 bases). CDR3 length: 14 amino acids. Looked up from germline, CDR1 is KGHDR and CDR2 is SFDVKD.

The rearrangement links TRBV9 to TRBJ2-1; the D is unclear. The V end lost 3 bases, the J end lost 8 bases, and 9 bases lay between the germline ends. There are 12 residues in the CDR3. In germline, CDR1 is SGDLS, CDR2 YYNGEE. This CDR3 reads CASSGGWDEQFF. The CDR3 bases are TGTGCCAGCAGCGGTGGATGGGATGAGCAGTTCTTC.

In this sample, this clonotype turned up many times. J is TRBJ2-2 and V is TRBV7-2, with D perhaps being TRBD1 or TRBD2 (6 bases each). Trimming took off 5 bases at V and 7 bases at J, with 20 bases between the two ends. CDR1 and CDR2 from the germline V gene are SGHTA and FQGNSA. The CDR3 is made up of 16 amino acids. This CDR3 is CASSPAGGARVGELFF. The DNA for the CDR3 is TGTGCCAGCAGCCCCGCCGGGGGCGCACGGGTCGGGGAGCTGTTTTTT.